This T cell receptor beta chain was captured in a study of cytomegalovirus exposure and HLA in healthy donors. CDR3 length equals 17 residues. Germline loops: CDR1 ENHRY, CDR2 SYGVKD. Trimming at V came to 2 bases and at J to 0 bases, leaving 7 bases not matched to a gene. Libraries were prepared by immunoSEQ multiplex PCR; TCRdb keeps only in-frame clonotypes and omits some of them. The sample includes about 98,000 clones, more than 85% of them seen just once. With respect to this clone: The antigen remains undetermined.

Whole-study results and caveats: According to the study, 180 or so TCR beta chains were cytomegalovirus-associated.

This TCR was recovered from a man younger than 30 in good health and CMV-seropositive. The sample taken for sequencing was PBMCs. The rearrangement joins TRBV10-3 to TRBJ2-7, with 10 bases aligning to TRBD2. This CDR3 is CAISEGLADYSSYEQYF. The CDR3 nucleotides read TGTGCCATCAGTGAGGGACTAGCGGACTATAGCTCCTACGAGCAGTACTTC.